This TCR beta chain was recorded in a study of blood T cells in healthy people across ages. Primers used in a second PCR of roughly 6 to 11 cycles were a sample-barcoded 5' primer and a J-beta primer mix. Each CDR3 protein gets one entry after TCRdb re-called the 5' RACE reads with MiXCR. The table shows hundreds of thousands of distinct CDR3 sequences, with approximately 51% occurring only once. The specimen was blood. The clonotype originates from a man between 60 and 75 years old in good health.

The CDR3, as DNA: TGTGCCAGCATCGCTCGGACAGGGGGGTCACCCCTCCACTTT. It is translated as CASIARTGGSPLHF. The rearrangement links TRBV6-6 to TRBJ1-6; TRBD1 matches at 10 bases. Germline V gene sequence: CDR1 MNHNY, CDR2 SVGAGI (reference sequence). This CDR3 has 14 residues. Germline trimming cut 7 bases from V and 10 bases from J; bases unmatched to any gene: 7.